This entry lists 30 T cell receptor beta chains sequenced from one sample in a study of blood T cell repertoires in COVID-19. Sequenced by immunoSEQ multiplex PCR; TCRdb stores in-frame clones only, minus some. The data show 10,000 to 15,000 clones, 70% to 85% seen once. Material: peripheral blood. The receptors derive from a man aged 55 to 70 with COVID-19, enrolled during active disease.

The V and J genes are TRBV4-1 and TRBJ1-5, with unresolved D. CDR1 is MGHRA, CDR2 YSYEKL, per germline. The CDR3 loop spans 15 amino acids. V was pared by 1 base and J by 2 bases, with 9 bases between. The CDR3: CASSQGMQGNQPQHF. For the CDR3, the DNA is TGCGCCAGCAGCCAAGGTATGCAGGGCAATCAGCCCCAGCATTTT.

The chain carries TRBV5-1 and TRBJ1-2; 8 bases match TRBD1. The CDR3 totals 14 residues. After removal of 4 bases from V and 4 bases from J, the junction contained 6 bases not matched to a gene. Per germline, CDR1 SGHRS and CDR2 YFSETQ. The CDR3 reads CASSPDRGGYGYTF. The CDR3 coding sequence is TGCGCCAGCAGCCCAGACAGGGGAGGCTATGGCTACACCTTC.

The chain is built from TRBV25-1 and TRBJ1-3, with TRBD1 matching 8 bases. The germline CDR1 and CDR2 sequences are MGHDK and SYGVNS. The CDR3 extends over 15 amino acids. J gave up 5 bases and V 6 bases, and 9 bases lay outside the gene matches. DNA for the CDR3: TGTGCCAGCAGCCAGACAGGGGCCTCGAGAAACACCATATATTTT. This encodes CASSQTGASRNTIYF. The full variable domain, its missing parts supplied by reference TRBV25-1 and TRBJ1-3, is EADIYQTPRYLVIGTGKKITLECSQTMGHDKMYWYQQDPGMELHLIHYSYGVNSTEKGDLSSESTVSRIRTEHFPLTLESARPSHTSQYLCASSQTGASRNTIYFGEGSWLTVV.

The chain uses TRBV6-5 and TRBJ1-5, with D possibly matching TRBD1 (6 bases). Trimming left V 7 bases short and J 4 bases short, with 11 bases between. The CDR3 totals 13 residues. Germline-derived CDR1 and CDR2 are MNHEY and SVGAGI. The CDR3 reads CASKGVWNQPQHF. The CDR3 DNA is TGTGCCAGCAAGGGGGTATGGAATCAGCCCCAGCATTTT.

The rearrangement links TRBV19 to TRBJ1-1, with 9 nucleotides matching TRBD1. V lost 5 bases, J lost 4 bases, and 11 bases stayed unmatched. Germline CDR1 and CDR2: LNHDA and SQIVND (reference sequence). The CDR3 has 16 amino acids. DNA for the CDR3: TGTGCCAGTAGTTTACGGACAGGGGCTCCGGGCACTGAAGCTTTCTTT. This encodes CASSLRTGAPGTEAFF.

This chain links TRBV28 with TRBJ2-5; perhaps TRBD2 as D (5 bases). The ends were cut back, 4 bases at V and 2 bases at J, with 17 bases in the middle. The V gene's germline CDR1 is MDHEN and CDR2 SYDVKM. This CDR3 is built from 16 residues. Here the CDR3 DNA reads TGTGCCAGCAGTTCCCCGTCGGTAGCGCAACAAGAGACCCAGTACTTC. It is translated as CASSSPSVAQQETQYF. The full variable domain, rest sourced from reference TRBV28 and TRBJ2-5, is DVKVTQSSRYLVKRTGEKVFLECVQDMDHENMFWYRQDPGLGLRLIYFSYDVKMKEKGDIPEGYSVSREKKERFSLILESASTNQTSMYLCASSSPSVAQQETQYFGPGTRLLVL.

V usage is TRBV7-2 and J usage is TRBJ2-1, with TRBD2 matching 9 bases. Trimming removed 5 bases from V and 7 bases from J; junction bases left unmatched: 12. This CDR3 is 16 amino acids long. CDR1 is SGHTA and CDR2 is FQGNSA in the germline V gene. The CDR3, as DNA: TGTGCCAGCAGCGCACAACCGGGACTAGCAGAAAATGAGCAGTTCTTC. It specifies CASSAQPGLAENEQFF.

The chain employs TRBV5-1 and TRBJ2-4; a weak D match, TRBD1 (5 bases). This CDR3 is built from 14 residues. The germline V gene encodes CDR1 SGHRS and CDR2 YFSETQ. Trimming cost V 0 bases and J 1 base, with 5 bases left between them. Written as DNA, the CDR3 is TGCGCCAGCAGCTTGGACAGGGCCAAAAACATTCAGTACTTC. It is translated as CASSLDRAKNIQYF.

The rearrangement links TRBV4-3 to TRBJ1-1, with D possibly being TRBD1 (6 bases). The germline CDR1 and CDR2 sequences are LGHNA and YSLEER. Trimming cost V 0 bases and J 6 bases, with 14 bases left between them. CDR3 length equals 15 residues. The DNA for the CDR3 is TGCGCCAGCAGCCAAGATGGGGCGGGGGCCGCTGAAGCTTTCTTT. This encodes CASSQDGAGAAEAFF.

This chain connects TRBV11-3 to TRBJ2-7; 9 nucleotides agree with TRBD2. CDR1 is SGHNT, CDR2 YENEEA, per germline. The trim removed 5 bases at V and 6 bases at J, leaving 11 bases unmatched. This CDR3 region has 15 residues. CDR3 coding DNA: TGTGCCAGCAGCGTAGGTAGCGGGAGACGGGGCGAGCAGTACGTC. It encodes CASSVGSGRRGEQYV.

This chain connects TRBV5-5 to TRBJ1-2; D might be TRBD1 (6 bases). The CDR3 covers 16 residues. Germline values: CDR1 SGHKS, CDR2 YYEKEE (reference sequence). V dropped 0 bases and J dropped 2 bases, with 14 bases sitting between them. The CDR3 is CASSLEPRTENYGYTF. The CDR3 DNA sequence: TGTGCCAGCAGCTTGGAACCTCGGACAGAGAACTATGGCTACACCTTC.

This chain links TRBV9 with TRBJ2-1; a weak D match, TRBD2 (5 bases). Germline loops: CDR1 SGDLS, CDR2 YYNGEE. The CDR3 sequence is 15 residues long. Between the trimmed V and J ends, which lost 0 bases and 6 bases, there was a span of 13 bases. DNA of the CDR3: TGTGCCAGCAGCGTAGGGCTAGCCTACCTCAATGAGCAGTTCTTC. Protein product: CASSVGLAYLNEQFF. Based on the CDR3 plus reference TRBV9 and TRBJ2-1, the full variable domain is DSGVTQTPKHLITATGQRVTLRCSPRSGDLSVYWYQQSLDQGLQFLIQYYNGEERAKGNILERFSAQQFPDLHSELNLSSLELGDSALYFCASSVGLAYLNEQFFGPGTRLTVL.

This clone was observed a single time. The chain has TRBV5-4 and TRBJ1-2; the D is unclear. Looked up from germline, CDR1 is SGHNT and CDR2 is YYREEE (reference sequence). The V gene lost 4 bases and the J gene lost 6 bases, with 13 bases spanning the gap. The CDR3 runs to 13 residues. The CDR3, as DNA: TGTGCCAGCAGCCTCCAGGCCCGGAATGGCTACACCTTC. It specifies CASSLQARNGYTF.

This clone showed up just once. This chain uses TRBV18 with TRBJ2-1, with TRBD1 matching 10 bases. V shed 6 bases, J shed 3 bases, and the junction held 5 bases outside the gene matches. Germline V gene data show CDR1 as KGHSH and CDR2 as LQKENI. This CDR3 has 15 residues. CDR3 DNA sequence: TGTGCCAGCTCGCTGACAGGGGGCGGCTACAATGAGCAGTTCTTC. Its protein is CASSLTGGGYNEQFF.

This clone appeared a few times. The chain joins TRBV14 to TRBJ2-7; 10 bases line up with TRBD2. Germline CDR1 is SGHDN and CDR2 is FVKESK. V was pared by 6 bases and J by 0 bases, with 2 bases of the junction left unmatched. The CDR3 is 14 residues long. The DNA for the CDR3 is TGTGCCAGCAGTGTAGCGGGGGGCTCCTACGAGCAGTACTTC. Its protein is CASSVAGGSYEQYF. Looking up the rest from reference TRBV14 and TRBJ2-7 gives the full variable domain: EAGVTQFPSHSVIEKGQTVTLRCDPISGHDNLYWYRRVMGKEIKFLLHFVKESKQDESGMPNNRFLAERTGGTYSTLKVQPAELEDSGVYFCASSVAGGSYEQYFGPGTRLTVT.

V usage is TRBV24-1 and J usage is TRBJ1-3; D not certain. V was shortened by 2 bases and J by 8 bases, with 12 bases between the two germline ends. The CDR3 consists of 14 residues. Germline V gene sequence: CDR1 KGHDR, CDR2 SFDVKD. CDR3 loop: CATSDSREYHTIYF. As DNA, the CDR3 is TGTGCCACCAGTGATTCGAGGGAGTATCACACCATATATTTT.

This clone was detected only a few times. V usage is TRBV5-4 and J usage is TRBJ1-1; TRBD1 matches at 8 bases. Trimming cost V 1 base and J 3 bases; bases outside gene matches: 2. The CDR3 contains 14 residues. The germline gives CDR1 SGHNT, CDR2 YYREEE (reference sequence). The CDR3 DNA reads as TGTGCCAGCAGCTTGACAGGGGGGCACACTGAAGCTTTCTTT. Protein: CASSLTGGHTEAFF.

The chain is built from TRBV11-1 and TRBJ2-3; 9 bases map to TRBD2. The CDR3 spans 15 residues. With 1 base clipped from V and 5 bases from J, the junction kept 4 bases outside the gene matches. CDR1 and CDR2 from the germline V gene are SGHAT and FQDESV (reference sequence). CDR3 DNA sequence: TGTGCCAGCAGCTTAGAAGCGGGAGGAGAAGATACGCAGTATTTT. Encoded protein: CASSLEAGGEDTQYF.

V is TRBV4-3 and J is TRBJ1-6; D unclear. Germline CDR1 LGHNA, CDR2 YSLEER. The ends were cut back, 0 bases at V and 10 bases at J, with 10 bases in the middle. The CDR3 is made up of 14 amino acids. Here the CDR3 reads CASSQEGSGSPLHF. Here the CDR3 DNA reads TGCGCCAGCAGCCAAGAGGGCAGCGGATCACCCCTCCACTTT.

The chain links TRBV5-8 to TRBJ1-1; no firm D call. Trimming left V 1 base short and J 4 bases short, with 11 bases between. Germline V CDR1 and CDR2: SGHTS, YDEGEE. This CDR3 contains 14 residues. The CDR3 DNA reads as TGTGCCAGCAGCTTGCGACTCCTAGGCACTGAAGCTTTCTTT. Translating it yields CASSLRLLGTEAFF.

The CDR3 loop reads CASSLQGRSEKLFF. CDR3 nucleotide sequence: TGTGCCAGCAGTTTACAGGGAAGGTCTGAAAAACTGTTTTTT. The V gene is TRBV27, the J gene TRBJ1-4; the D gene is possibly TRBD1 (5 bases). CDR3 length: 14 residues. V lost 2 bases and J lost 7, with 11 bases in between. Germline CDR1 reads MNHEY; CDR2 reads SMNVEV (reference sequence).

The chain's CDR3 is CSVARDTYGYTF. The DNA of the CDR3 is TGCAGCGTTGCCAGGGATACCTATGGCTACACCTTC. J is TRBJ1-2 and V is TRBV29-1, with D possibly TRBD1 on 5 matching bases. This CDR3 region has 12 residues. Per germline, CDR1 SQVTM and CDR2 ANQGSEA. Between the trimmed V and J ends, which lost 4 bases and 4 bases, there was a span of 10 bases.

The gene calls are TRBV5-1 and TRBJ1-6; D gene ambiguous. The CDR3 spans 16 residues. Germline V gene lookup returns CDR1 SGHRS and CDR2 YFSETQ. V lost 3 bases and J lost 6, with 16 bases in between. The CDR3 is CASSWRPDTPNSPLHF. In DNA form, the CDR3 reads TGCGCCAGCAGCTGGAGGCCCGATACTCCTAATTCACCCCTCCACTTT.

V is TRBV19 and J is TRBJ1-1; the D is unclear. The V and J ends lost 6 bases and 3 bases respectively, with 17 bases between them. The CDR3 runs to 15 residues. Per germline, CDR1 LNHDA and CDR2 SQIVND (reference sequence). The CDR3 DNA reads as TGTGCCAGTAGGACTAGAGTTAGGCGGGACACTGAAGCTTTCTTT. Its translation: CASRTRVRRDTEAFF.

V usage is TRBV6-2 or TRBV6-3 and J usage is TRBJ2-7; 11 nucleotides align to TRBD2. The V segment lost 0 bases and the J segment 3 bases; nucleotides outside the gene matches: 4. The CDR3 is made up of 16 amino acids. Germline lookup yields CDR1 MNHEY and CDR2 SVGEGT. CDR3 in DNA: TGTGCCAGCAGTTACTCGGTACTAGCGGGAGACTACGAGCAGTACGTC. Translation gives CASSYSVLAGDYEQYV.

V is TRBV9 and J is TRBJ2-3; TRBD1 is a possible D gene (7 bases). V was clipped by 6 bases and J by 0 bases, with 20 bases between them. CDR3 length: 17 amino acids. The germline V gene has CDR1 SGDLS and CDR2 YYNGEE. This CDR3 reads CASTTSGGGSSTDTQYF. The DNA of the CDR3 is TGTGCCAGCACTACATCCGGAGGGGGCTCTAGCACAGATACGCAGTATTTT.

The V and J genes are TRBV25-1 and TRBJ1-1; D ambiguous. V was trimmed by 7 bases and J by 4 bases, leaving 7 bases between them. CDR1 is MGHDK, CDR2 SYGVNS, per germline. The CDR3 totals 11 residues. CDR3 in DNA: TGTGCCAGCAATGGGCTCACTGAAGCTTTCTTT. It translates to CASNGLTEAFF.

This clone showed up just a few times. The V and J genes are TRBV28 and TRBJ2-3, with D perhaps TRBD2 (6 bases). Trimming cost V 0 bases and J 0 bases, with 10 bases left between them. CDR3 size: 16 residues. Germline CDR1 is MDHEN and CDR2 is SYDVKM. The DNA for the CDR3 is TGTGCCAGCAGTTTATGGGGGAGGTCTAGCACAGATACGCAGTATTTT. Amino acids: CASSLWGRSSTDTQYF. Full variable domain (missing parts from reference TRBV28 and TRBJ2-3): DVKVTQSSRYLVKRTGEKVFLECVQDMDHENMFWYRQDPGLGLRLIYFSYDVKMKEKGDIPEGYSVSREKKERFSLILESASTNQTSMYLCASSLWGRSSTDTQYFGPGTRLTVL.

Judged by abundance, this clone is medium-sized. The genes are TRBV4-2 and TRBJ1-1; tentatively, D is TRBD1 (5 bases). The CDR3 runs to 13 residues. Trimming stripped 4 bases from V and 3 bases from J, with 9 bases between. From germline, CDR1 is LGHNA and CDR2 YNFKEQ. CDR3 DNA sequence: TGTGCCAGCAGCCGAGAGACAGACACTGAAGCTTTCTTT. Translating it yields CASSRETDTEAFF.

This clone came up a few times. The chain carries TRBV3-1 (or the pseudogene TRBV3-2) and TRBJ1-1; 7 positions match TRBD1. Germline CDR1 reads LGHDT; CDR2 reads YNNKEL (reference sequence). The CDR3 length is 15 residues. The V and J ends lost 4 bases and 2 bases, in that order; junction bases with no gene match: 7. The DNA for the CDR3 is TGTGCCAGCAGCCCACGGGACAGACCAAACACTGAAGCTTTCTTT. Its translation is CASSPRDRPNTEAFF.